The clone carrying this TCR beta chain was seen ten or more times. Its target is unknown. Subjects aged 18 to 65 presented with newly diagnosed hyperthyroidism of less than 2 months' duration. This sample holds PBMCs from 9.5 to 10 ml fresh peripheral blood. V gave up 1 base and J gave up 7 bases; unmatched junction bases: 5. From germline, CDR1 is SGHTA and CDR2 FQGNSA. The CDR3 is 15 residues long. The record originates from a study of T cells in Graves' hyperthyroidism and ophthalmopathy. Study-wide background: Peripheral blood collection took place at initial diagnosis, before any treatment. Broader study findings: Ophthalmopathy was separated from stable hyperthyroidism by a 13 V-J model.

RNA transcripts yielded amplified TCR beta CDR3 regions. HTBI primers drove first-round RT-PCR of the TCR CDR3. TCRdb fed the multiplex PCR reads into MiXCR, producing one record per CDR3 protein. Of some 560,000 distinct CDR3 sequences listed, 12% to 15% are singletons. This clonotype was sampled from a woman aged 40-49 years with Graves' hyperthyroidism. Specimen: blood. This chain joins TRBV7-2 and TRBJ1-4; 8 nucleotides line up with TRBD1. The CDR3 sequence is CASSLVGQGGEKLFF. The CDR3 DNA reads TGTGCCAGCAGCTTAGTCGGACAGGGCGGTGAAAAACTGTTTTTT.